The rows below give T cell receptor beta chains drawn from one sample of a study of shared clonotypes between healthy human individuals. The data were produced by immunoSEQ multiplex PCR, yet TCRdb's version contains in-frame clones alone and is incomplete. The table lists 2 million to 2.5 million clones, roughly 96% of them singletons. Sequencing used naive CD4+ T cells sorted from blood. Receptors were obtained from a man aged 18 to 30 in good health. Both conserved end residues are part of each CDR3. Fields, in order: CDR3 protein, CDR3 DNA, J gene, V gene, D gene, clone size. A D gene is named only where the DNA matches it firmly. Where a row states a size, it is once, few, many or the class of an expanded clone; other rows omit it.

CDR3 protein: CASSLGAGTGEQYF
CDR3 DNA: TGTGCCAGCAGCTTAGGAGCAGGGACCGGCGAGCAGTACTTC
J gene: TRBJ2-7
V gene: TRBV7-9
D gene: -
clone size: -

CDR3 protein: CAGGSGTSTDTQYF
CDR3 DNA: TGTGCCGGGGGGAGCGGGACGAGCACAGATACGCAGTATTTT
J gene: TRBJ2-3
V gene: TRBV6-1
D gene: TRBD2
clone size: -

CDR3 protein: CAISEDNRGDNEQFF
CDR3 DNA: TGTGCCATCAGTGAGGACAATCGGGGGGACAATGAGCAGTTCTTC
J gene: TRBJ2-1
V gene: TRBV10-3
D gene: TRBD2
clone size: once

CDR3 protein: CASSLYGGYNSPLHF
CDR3 DNA: TGTGCCAGCAGCTTATACGGGGGTTATAATTCACCCCTCCACTTT
J gene: TRBJ1-6
V gene: TRBV7-6
D gene: -
clone size: -

CDR3 protein: CASSPGTASGNQPQHF
CDR3 DNA: TGCGCCAGCAGCCCCGGAACGGCGTCGGGCAATCAGCCCCAGCATTTT
J gene: TRBJ1-5
V gene: TRBV4-1
D gene: -
clone size: -

CDR3 protein: CASSFQGNNQPQHF
CDR3 DNA: TGTGCCAGCAGTTTCCAGGGGAACAATCAGCCCCAGCATTTT
J gene: TRBJ1-5
V gene: TRBV27
D gene: -
clone size: -

CDR3 protein: CASTAGTSGPWGEQFF
CDR3 DNA: TGTGCCAGCACCGCCGGGACTAGCGGGCCTTGGGGTGAGCAGTTCTTC
J gene: TRBJ2-1
V gene: TRBV7-9
D gene: TRBD2
clone size: -

CDR3 protein: CAWSGGRSYNEQFF
CDR3 DNA: TGTGCCTGGAGTGGAGGGCGCTCCTACAATGAGCAGTTCTTC
J gene: TRBJ2-1
V gene: TRBV30
D gene: -
clone size: once

CDR3 protein: CATMDSQNTEAFF
CDR3 DNA: TGTGCCACCATGGACAGCCAGAACACTGAAGCTTTCTTT
J gene: TRBJ1-1
V gene: TRBV28
D gene: -
clone size: -

CDR3 protein: CAIRDSLQETQYF
CDR3 DNA: TGTGCCATCCGGGACAGCCTCCAAGAGACCCAGTACTTC
J gene: TRBJ2-5
V gene: TRBV10-3
D gene: TRBD1
clone size: -

CDR3 protein: CASSPGKNYQETQYF
CDR3 DNA: TGTGCCAGCAGCCCGGGAAAAAACTACCAAGAGACCCAGTACTTC
J gene: TRBJ2-5
V gene: TRBV7-2
D gene: -
clone size: -

CDR3 protein: CASSNDRGGYNEQFF
CDR3 DNA: TGTGCCAGCAGCAATGACAGGGGGGGCTACAATGAGCAGTTCTTC
J gene: TRBJ2-1
V gene: TRBV7-2
D gene: TRBD1
clone size: -

CDR3 protein: CASSQVLTRLATQETQYF
CDR3 DNA: TGCGCCAGCAGCCAAGTTCTGACCCGACTAGCCACGCAAGAGACCCAGTACTTC
J gene: TRBJ2-5
V gene: TRBV4-1
D gene: TRBD2
clone size: -

CDR3 protein: CASSPEAGGFTEAFF
CDR3 DNA: TGCGCCAGCAGCCCGGAGGCAGGGGGCTTTACTGAAGCTTTCTTT
J gene: TRBJ1-1
V gene: TRBV5-1
D gene: TRBD1
clone size: -

CDR3 protein: CAISDWGRETQYF
CDR3 DNA: TGTGCCATCAGTGATTGGGGCAGGGAGACCCAGTACTTC
J gene: TRBJ2-5
V gene: TRBV10-3
D gene: -
clone size: -

CDR3 protein: CASSEVRDEKLFF
CDR3 DNA: TGTGCCAGCAGTGAAGTACGGGATGAAAAACTGTTTTTT
J gene: TRBJ1-4
V gene: TRBV6-1
D gene: -
clone size: -

CDR3 protein: CASSEARGTLNTIYF
CDR3 DNA: TGTGCCAGCAGTGAAGCGCGCGGGACATTGAACACCATATATTTT
J gene: TRBJ1-3
V gene: TRBV6-1
D gene: -
clone size: -

CDR3 protein: CASSHGVSGGIYNEQFF
CDR3 DNA: TGCGCCAGCAGCCACGGGGTAAGCGGGGGCATCTACAATGAGCAGTTCTTC
J gene: TRBJ2-1
V gene: TRBV4-1
D gene: TRBD2
clone size: -

CDR3 protein: CASSLTGGDEKLFF
CDR3 DNA: TGCGCCAGCAGCTTAACAGGGGGGGATGAAAAACTGTTTTTT
J gene: TRBJ1-4
V gene: TRBV5-1
D gene: TRBD1
clone size: -

CDR3 protein: CASSQISGTGNTGELFF
CDR3 DNA: TGCGCCAGCAGCCAAATTTCGGGGACAGGGAACACCGGGGAGCTGTTTTTT
J gene: TRBJ2-2
V gene: TRBV10-2
D gene: TRBD1
clone size: once

CDR3 protein: CASSSETGIRVSNQPQHF
CDR3 DNA: TGTGCCAGCAGCTCGGAAACAGGGATTCGGGTTAGCAATCAGCCCCAGCATTTT
J gene: TRBJ1-5
V gene: TRBV7-3
D gene: -
clone size: -

CDR3 protein: CAWGMGWGTDTQYF
CDR3 DNA: TGTGCCTGGGGCATGGGATGGGGCACAGATACGCAGTATTTT
J gene: TRBJ2-3
V gene: TRBV30
D gene: -
clone size: -

CDR3 protein: CASIVAGMRDSYNEQFF
CDR3 DNA: TGTGCCAGCATTGTAGCCGGTATGCGGGACTCCTACAATGAGCAGTTCTTC
J gene: TRBJ2-1
V gene: TRBV5-6
D gene: -
clone size: -

CDR3 protein: CSVEGGPSSPQHF
CDR3 DNA: TGCAGCGTTGAAGGGGGTCCCAGTAGCCCCCAGCATTTT
J gene: TRBJ1-5
V gene: TRBV29-1
D gene: -
clone size: -

CDR3 protein: CASSPLRDRETQYF
CDR3 DNA: TGTGCCAGCAGCCCCTTGAGGGATCGAGAGACCCAGTACTTC
J gene: TRBJ2-5
V gene: TRBV7-9
D gene: -
clone size: -

CDR3 protein: CAWSVRGTGGYGYTF
CDR3 DNA: TGTGCCTGGAGTGTACGAGGGACAGGGGGGTATGGCTACACCTTC
J gene: TRBJ1-2
V gene: TRBV30
D gene: TRBD1
clone size: -

CDR3 protein: CASSLGEAKNIQYF
CDR3 DNA: TGTGCCAGCAGCTTGGGGGAGGCCAAAAACATTCAGTACTTC
J gene: TRBJ2-4
V gene: TRBV5-6
D gene: -
clone size: -

CDR3 protein: CAINDARSDNEQFF
CDR3 DNA: TGTGCCATCAACGACGCGCGCTCGGACAATGAGCAGTTCTTC
J gene: TRBJ2-1
V gene: TRBV10-3
D gene: -
clone size: -

CDR3 protein: CASTRDTHIYEQYF
CDR3 DNA: TGTGCCAGCACCAGGGATACCCACATTTACGAGCAGTACTTC
J gene: TRBJ2-7
V gene: TRBV2
D gene: -
clone size: -

CDR3 protein: CASSLDRGLSNQPQHF
CDR3 DNA: TGTGCCAGCAGTCTGGACAGAGGACTTAGCAATCAGCCCCAGCATTTT
J gene: TRBJ1-5
V gene: TRBV28
D gene: -
clone size: -

CDR3 protein: CASSLPWRGQGKETQYF
CDR3 DNA: TGTGCCAGCAGCCTGCCCTGGAGGGGACAGGGGAAAGAGACCCAGTACTTC
J gene: TRBJ2-5
V gene: TRBV7-6
D gene: TRBD1
clone size: -

CDR3 protein: CAWGDRGRMTEAFF
CDR3 DNA: TGTGCCTGGGGGGACAGGGGGAGGATGACTGAAGCTTTCTTT
J gene: TRBJ1-1
V gene: TRBV30
D gene: TRBD1
clone size: -

CDR3 protein: CASSRGLADEQFF
CDR3 DNA: TGTGCCAGCAGCCGAGGACTGGCCGATGAGCAGTTCTTC
J gene: TRBJ2-1
V gene: TRBV5-1
D gene: -
clone size: -

CDR3 protein: CASSPITERETQYF
CDR3 DNA: TGTGCCAGCTCACCAATCACAGAGCGAGAGACCCAGTACTTC
J gene: TRBJ2-5
V gene: TRBV18
D gene: -
clone size: -

CDR3 protein: CASSQDQGTEAFF
CDR3 DNA: TGCGCCAGCAGCCAAGATCAGGGGACCGAAGCTTTCTTT
J gene: TRBJ1-1
V gene: TRBV4-3
D gene: -
clone size: -

CDR3 protein: CASSERGSNSPLHF
CDR3 DNA: TGTGCCAGCAGTGAAAGAGGGAGTAATTCACCCCTCCACTTT
J gene: TRBJ1-6
V gene: TRBV6-1
D gene: -
clone size: -

CDR3 protein: CASRDPGQGPYEQYF
CDR3 DNA: TGTGCCAGCAGAGACCCGGGACAGGGCCCCTACGAGCAGTACTTC
J gene: TRBJ2-7
V gene: TRBV2
D gene: TRBD1
clone size: -

CDR3 protein: CASSSAKNSYEQYF
CDR3 DNA: TGTGCCAGCAGCTCCGCCAAAAACTCCTACGAGCAGTACTTC
J gene: TRBJ2-7
V gene: TRBV7-2
D gene: -
clone size: once

CDR3 protein: CASSIAPTGSNGYTF
CDR3 DNA: TGTGCCAGCAGCATCGCCCCCACAGGGTCCAATGGCTACACCTTC
J gene: TRBJ1-2
V gene: TRBV9
D gene: -
clone size: -

CDR3 protein: CAISEGLAGGGKTQYF
CDR3 DNA: TGTGCCATCAGTGAGGGACTAGCGGGAGGAGGAAAGACCCAGTACTTC
J gene: TRBJ2-5
V gene: TRBV10-3
D gene: TRBD2
clone size: -

CDR3 protein: CASSPSGGNSPLHF
CDR3 DNA: TGTGCCAGCAGCCCCTCGGGGGGAAATTCACCCCTCCACTTT
J gene: TRBJ1-6
V gene: TRBV11-2
D gene: -
clone size: -

CDR3 protein: CAWSGVRAYEKLFF
CDR3 DNA: TGTGCCTGGAGTGGGGTCAGAGCATACGAAAAACTGTTTTTT
J gene: TRBJ1-4
V gene: TRBV30
D gene: -
clone size: -

CDR3 protein: CASSLGTSGVGEQYF
CDR3 DNA: TGCGCCAGCAGCTTAGGGACTAGCGGAGTTGGAGAGCAGTACTTC
J gene: TRBJ2-7
V gene: TRBV5-1
D gene: TRBD2
clone size: -